The 27 T cell receptor beta chains below all came from one sample that was sequenced in a study of cytomegalovirus exposure and HLA in healthy donors. 60 Vbeta and 13 Jbeta primers were used in PCR. Generated by immunoSEQ multiplex PCR, the TCRdb table keeps only in-frame clones and is missing some. The profile covers some 87,000 clones, with approximately 65% appearing a single time and 4.5% to 7% taken by the ten largest. What was sequenced was PBMCs. The receptors derive from a woman in her thirties in good health and CMV-seropositive.

The CDR3 loop is CASSPYDSNSYEQYF. CDR3 nucleotides: TGTGCCAGCAGTCCGTATGACAGCAACTCCTACGAGCAGTACTTC. The genes are TRBV6-5 and TRBJ2-7; a possible D gene is TRBD1 (5 bases). The CDR3 has 15 residues. Germline V CDR1 and CDR2: MNHEY, SVGAGI. Trimming left V 5 bases short and J 0 bases short, with 14 bases between.

This chain joins TRBV2 and TRBJ1-2, with D possibly matching TRBD1 (5 bases). The germline V gene has CDR1 SNHLY and CDR2 FYNNEI. The CDR3 has 15 residues. Trimming took off 8 bases at V and 1 base at J, with 17 bases between the two ends. The DNA of the CDR3 is TGTGCCAGCGGGGGGGAGCCTGACCTTAACTATGGCTACACCTTC. Protein product: CASGGEPDLNYGYTF.

The rearrangement uses TRBV14 and TRBJ1-4, with D hard to call. The V end was cut by 2 bases, the J end by 0 bases, with 10 bases between. This CDR3 has 16 residues. CDR1 is SGHDN and CDR2 is FVKESK in the germline V gene. In DNA form, the CDR3 reads TGTGCCAGCAGCCAAACCGGGAGTCCAACTAATGAAAAACTGTTTTTT. The encoded protein is CASSQTGSPTNEKLFF.

For the CDR3, the DNA is TGTGCCAGCACGGGAGCCCGCAATTCACCCCTCCACTTT. Protein: CASTGARNSPLHF. V usage is TRBV27 and J usage is TRBJ1-6; no reliable D call. CDR3 length: 13 amino acids. In germline, CDR1 is MNHEY, CDR2 SMNVEV (reference sequence). The germline V and J ends were trimmed by 7 bases and 7 bases, with 11 bases remaining between them.

This clone is a singleton in its sample. The chain uses TRBV6-1 and TRBJ2-5; TRBD1 agrees at 7 bases. Germline V CDR1 and CDR2: MNHNS, SASEGT. V lost 7 bases and J lost 6; bases outside the gene matches: 8. The CDR3 totals 13 residues. The CDR3 DNA follows: TGTGCCAGCATGAACAGGGGCGAAAAGACCCAGTACTTC. Translating gives CASMNRGEKTQYF.

The rearrangement links TRBV6-1 to TRBJ2-5, with D tentatively TRBD1 (5 bases). Germline CDR1 and CDR2: MNHNS and SASEGT. CDR3 length: 13 residues. V lost 5 bases, J lost 7 bases, and 14 bases lay in between. The CDR3 sequence: CASSPRGRGTQYF. The DNA for the CDR3 is TGTGCCAGCAGTCCCCGAGGTAGGGGGACCCAGTACTTC.

This clone is classed as medium-sized. V and J are TRBV6-6 and TRBJ1-5; TRBD1 aligns across 9 bases. V lost 0 bases and J lost 4; bases outside the gene matches: 1. This CDR3 has 15 amino acids. Germline loops: CDR1 MNHNY, CDR2 SVGAGI (reference sequence). CDR3 bases: TGTGCCAGCAGTTACTCCGGGACAGGGAATCAGCCCCAGCATTTT. Translating it yields CASSYSGTGNQPQHF.

The chain joins TRBV30 to TRBJ2-3; 7 bases are a match to TRBD2. Germline V gives CDR1 GTSNPN, CDR2 SVGIG (reference sequence). The CDR3 is 16 residues long. Unmatched junction bases numbered 15, after V lost 2 bases and J lost 7 bases. In DNA, the CDR3 is TGTGCCTGGAGTTCCCCGGGAAGCGGGATTATGAATACGCAGTATTTT. Protein product: CAWSSPGSGIMNTQYF. The variable domain in full, completed from reference TRBV30 and TRBJ2-3, reads SQTIHQWPATLVQPVGSPLSLECTVEGTSNPNLYWYRQAAGRGLQLLFYSVGIGQISSEVPQNLSASRPQDRQFILSSKKLLLSDSGFYLCAWSSPGSGIMNTQYFGPGTRLTVL.

J is TRBJ2-7 and V is TRBV28; 8 positions match TRBD1. V lost 7 bases, J lost 7 bases, and 12 bases stayed unmatched. CDR1 is MDHEN and CDR2 is SYDVKM in the germline V gene. This CDR3 contains 14 residues. The CDR3 spells CASIAYRGLGEQYF. CDR3 coding DNA: TGTGCCAGCATTGCTTACAGGGGGTTGGGAGAGCAGTACTTC. The full variable domain, rest sourced from reference TRBV28 and TRBJ2-7, is DVKVTQSSRYLVKRTGEKVFLECVQDMDHENMFWYRQDPGLGLRLIYFSYDVKMKEKGDIPEGYSVSREKKERFSLILESASTNQTSMYLCASIAYRGLGEQYFGPGTRLTVT.

The chain couples TRBV2 to TRBJ2-7; a weak D match, TRBD2 (6 bases). The CDR3 spans 14 residues. Trimming cost V 6 bases and J 1 base, with 13 bases left between them. Germline loops: CDR1 SNHLY, CDR2 FYNNEI. This chain's CDR3 is CASRLRDSSYEQYF. The CDR3, as DNA: TGTGCCAGCAGACTCCGGGACTCGTCCTACGAGCAGTACTTC.

This sequence joins TRBV15 and TRBJ2-7, with 8 nucleotides matching TRBD1. In germline, CDR1 is LNHNV, CDR2 YYDKDF (reference sequence). Trimming took 0 bases from V and 2 from J; bases not matched to a gene: 6. The CDR3 is 16 residues long. CDR3 sequence: CATSRDRQGSTYEQYF. In nucleotides, the CDR3 is TGTGCCACCAGCAGAGATAGACAGGGGTCTACCTACGAGCAGTACTTC.

The chain has TRBV10-3 and TRBJ2-5, with TRBD2 matching 12 bases. Matching the DNA end better, TRBJ2-7 makes the J call doubtful. The CDR3 contains 14 residues. Germline V gene data show CDR1 as ENHRY and CDR2 as SYGVKD. The CDR3 DNA reads as TGTGCCATCAGTCGGACTAGCGGGACCTACGAGCAGTACTTC. Translation: CAISRTSGTYEQYF.

The genes are TRBV4-3 and TRBJ2-1; 14 nucleotides line up with TRBD2. The V gene end was trimmed by 0 bases and the J gene end by 7 bases; junction bases not matched to a gene: 8. The V gene's germline CDR1 is LGHNA and CDR2 YSLEER. This CDR3 has 18 residues. The CDR3 here is CASSQEGSGTSGGNEQFF. The CDR3 coding sequence is TGCGCCAGCAGCCAAGAGGGCTCGGGGACTAGCGGGGGTAATGAGCAGTTCTTC.

V gene TRBV12-2 combines with J gene TRBJ1-5; the D segment call TRBD1 is taken from the table without a DNA check. TRBV12-2 is recorded as a pseudogene. This CDR3 region has 16 residues. CDR3 nucleotide sequence: TGTGCAAGTCGCTTAGATTTTTTGGCTCAGTATCAGCCCCAGCATTTT. It encodes CASRLDFLAQYQPQHF.

The rearrangement links TRBV6-1 to TRBJ1-5; tentatively, D is TRBD1 (5 bases). Germline CDR1 reads MNHNS; CDR2 reads SASEGT. V shed 8 bases and J shed 4 bases, with 12 bases lying between them. The CDR3 is made up of 13 amino acids. CDR3 nucleotide sequence: TGTGCCAGCTTACTCCAGGGTAATCAGCCCCAGCATTTT. Its translation is CASLLQGNQPQHF.

CDR3 protein: CASSFGQGPGDEQFF. The CDR3 DNA sequence: TGTGCCAGCAGCTTCGGACAGGGGCCGGGGGATGAGCAGTTCTTC. The gene calls are TRBV7-2 and TRBJ2-1; 9 nucleotides match TRBD1. The CDR3 is made up of 15 amino acids. Per the germline V gene, CDR1 is SGHTA and CDR2 is FQGNSA. V gave up 3 bases and J gave up 8 bases; unmatched junction bases: 8.

In this sample, this clone turned up a few times. The V and J genes are TRBV20-1 and TRBJ2-4; 9 nucleotides align to TRBD1. The trim removed 8 bases at V and 8 bases at J, leaving 4 bases unmatched. There are 11 residues in the CDR3. Germline CDR1 is DFQATT and CDR2 is SNEGSKA (reference sequence). CDR3 coding DNA: TGCAGTTCACAGGGGGCGTACATTCAGTACTTC. It yields the protein CSSQGAYIQYF.

V usage is TRBV27 and J usage is TRBJ2-7; a weak D match, TRBD1 (6 bases). Per germline, CDR1 MNHEY and CDR2 SMNVEV (reference sequence). V shed 6 bases and J shed 6 bases, with 18 bases lying between them. The length of the CDR3 is 14 residues. DNA for the CDR3: TGTGCCAGCAGACGCTGGGACATTGGCGGCGAGCAGTACTTC. Its translation is CASRRWDIGGEQYF.

CDR3 in DNA: TGTGCCAGCAGTTCCGTGGGTAGCGGGGGAAGTTATGAGCAGTTCTTC. It encodes CASSSVGSGGSYEQFF. The chain combines TRBV28 with TRBJ2-1, with 9 bases identical to TRBD2. CDR1 and CDR2 (germline): MDHEN, SYDVKM. The ends lost 4 bases at V and 8 bases at J; junction bases unmatched: 12. The CDR3 has 16 amino acids.

The chain uses TRBV19 and TRBJ2-3; 14 nucleotides agree with TRBD2. Germline values: CDR1 LNHDA, CDR2 SQIVND (reference sequence). The CDR3 runs to 17 residues. V was pared by 4 bases and J by 3 bases, with 6 bases of the junction left unmatched. CDR3: CASSTRLAGGYTDTQYF. CDR3 nucleotides: TGTGCCAGTAGTACCCGACTAGCGGGGGGGTATACAGATACGCAGTATTTT.

This chain connects TRBV10-3 to TRBJ2-5; no reliable D call. CDR3 length: 14 residues. Trimming cost V 2 bases and J 9 bases, with 16 bases left between them. Per germline, CDR1 ENHRY and CDR2 SYGVKD. CDR3 bases: TGTGCCATCAGTGAGGGTGCGGCCCCCTCGGCCCAGTACTTC. Protein sequence: CAISEGAAPSAQYF.

The chain carries TRBV5-1 and TRBJ1-1, with TRBD1 matching 7 bases. Germline V gene sequence: CDR1 SGHRS, CDR2 YFSETQ. V gave up 0 bases and J gave up 2 bases; unmatched junction bases: 4. This CDR3 is built from 15 residues. CDR3 nucleotides: TGCGCCAGCAGCTTGGAGGGACAGTTAAACACTGAAGCTTTCTTT. Its protein product is CASSLEGQLNTEAFF.

The chain is built from TRBV9 and TRBJ2-1; 8 bases line up with TRBD2. V shed 3 bases, J shed 5 bases, and the junction held 13 bases outside the gene matches. This CDR3 region has 17 residues. Germline CDR1 is SGDLS and CDR2 is YYNGEE. In nucleotides, the CDR3 is TGTGCCAGCAGCGCGACCGCCATGACGGGGGGGGACAATGAGCAGTTCTTC. It codes for CASSATAMTGGDNEQFF.

This clone was seen more than once but under ten times. V gene TRBV13 combines with J gene TRBJ2-3; maybe TRBD1 (5 bases). Trimming took off 0 bases at V and 3 bases at J, with 10 bases between the two ends. Germline V CDR1 and CDR2: PRHDT, FYEKMQ (reference sequence). This CDR3 is 15 amino acids long. The CDR3 is CASSLGRATTDTQYF. DNA of the CDR3: TGTGCCAGCAGCTTAGGCAGGGCCACTACAGATACGCAGTATTTT. The variable domain in full, completed from reference TRBV13 and TRBJ2-3, reads AAGVIQSPRHLIKEKRETATLKCYPIPRHDTVYWYQQGPGQDPQFLISFYEKMQSDKGSIPDRFSAQQFSDYHSELNMSSLELGDSALYFCASSLGRATTDTQYFGPGTRLTVL.

The V gene is TRBV6-1, the J gene TRBJ2-1, with 7 bases matching TRBD2. Germline assignment: CDR1 MNHNS and CDR2 SASEGT. V was clipped by 3 bases and J by 2 bases; unmatched bases: 7. This CDR3 is built from 16 residues. This CDR3 is CASSEGWGGTYNEQFF. The CDR3 region has the DNA TGTGCCAGCAGTGAGGGATGGGGGGGGACCTACAATGAGCAGTTCTTC.

The V and J genes are TRBV6-5 and TRBJ2-5; D is ambiguous. Germline V CDR1 and CDR2: MNHEY, SVGAGI. V lost 2 bases and J 2 bases, leaving 9 bases between the germline ends. This CDR3 contains 14 residues. CDR3 DNA sequence: TGTGCCAGCAGTTACACGGGTCAACAAGAGACCCAGTACTTC. Its translation: CASSYTGQQETQYF.

The table lists this clone with a few counts. This chain connects TRBV2 to TRBJ2-1; D remains unclear. Trimming removed 5 bases from V and 5 bases from J, with 4 bases in between. The germline CDR1 and CDR2 sequences are SNHLY and FYNNEI. The CDR3 has 11 amino acids. In nucleotides, the CDR3 is TGTGCCAGCAGTTCTAACAATGAGCAGTTCTTC. Its protein is CASSSNNEQFF.